This TCR beta chain was obtained from a study of beta chain features in type 1 diabetes. With 4 bases removed from V and 4 bases from J, the gap between germline ends came to 10 bases. This CDR3 is 13 amino acids long. Germline CDR1 and CDR2: MGHDK and SYGVNS. This clone has a handful of counts. Its antigen is not identified. Study-level findings and limits: A greater similarity of naive, central memory and Treg TCRB repertoires was seen among patients than among healthy donors. Shorter TCRB CDR3s, moderately but significantly so, marked every one of the four CD4+ subsets in Type 1 diabetes patients. The question of HLA type influencing TCRB rearrangement was one that remained unresolved here.

Every participating donor gave one draw, a heparinised blood sample averaging about 100 mL. The entirety of the isolated RNA underwent reverse transcription, so expressed TCRB transcripts were sequenced. TCRdb's copy holds only in-frame clones and misses some; the assay was immunoSEQ multiplex PCR. The data show hundreds of thousands of clones, with around an eighth seen just once and roughly 0.04% held by the top ten. This chain connects TRBV25-1 to TRBJ1-2, with D uncertain. The specimen sequenced was naive CD4+ T cells from blood. The receptor comes from a man aged 18 to 30 with type 1 diabetes. The CDR3 DNA is TGTGCCAGCAGTGTTTGGCAGATCTATGGCTACACCTTC. Amino acids: CASSVWQIYGYTF.